What follows is one T cell receptor (beta chain) and its context. These data originate in a study of blood T cell repertoires in COVID-19. Study processing details: Amplifying reference gene primers gave estimates of nucleated cell counts. The repertoire was sequenced with immunoSEQ multiplex PCR; TCRdb's copy has only in-frame clones and lacks some. The DNA gave D and trimming, while V, J and clone size come from that table. The table has 200,000 or so clones, 70% to 90% seen once. The CDR3 spans 13 residues. J gave up 4 bases and V 7 bases, and 7 bases lay outside the gene matches. Looked up from germline, CDR1 is MDHEN and CDR2 is SYDVKM.

Source material: PBMCs or T cells enriched from blood (not recorded which). V usage is TRBV28 and J usage is TRBJ2-7; 7 bases map to TRBD1. The source of this sequence is a man younger than 45 who had recovered from COVID-19. The CDR3 is CASNQGTVYEQYF. For the CDR3, the DNA is TGTGCCAGCAACCAGGGGACAGTTTACGAGCAGTACTTC.